Reported below is one TCR beta chain. Authors' methods: Nucleated cell number was recorded as an estimate derived from reference gene primer amplification. Sequenced by immunoSEQ multiplex PCR; TCRdb stores in-frame clones only, minus some. D and trimming come from the DNA, and the V and J calls and clone size come from that table. The sample records some 290,000 clones, around 90% being singletons. The data were obtained in a study of blood T cell repertoires in COVID-19. Across the study: The United States, Italy and Spain supplied acute and convalescent COVID-19 samples.

Seattle's cohort entered during active infection and was followed longitudinally. Germline CDR1 and CDR2: KGHSH and LQKENI. The length of the CDR3 is 13 residues. V lost 6 bases and J lost 2; bases outside the gene matches: 1. The source material was peripheral blood. The sequence was collected from a woman aged 25 to 45 with COVID-19, enrolled during active disease. The rearrangement uses TRBV18 and TRBJ2-3; TRBD1 matches at 8 bases. The CDR3 protein is CASSGQDTDTQYF. The CDR3 bases are TGTGCCAGCTCGGGACAGGACACAGATACGCAGTATTTT. The whole variable domain, filled in from reference TRBV18 and TRBJ2-3, reads NAGVMQNPRHLVRRRGQEARLRCSPMKGHSHVYWYRQLPEEGLKFMVYLQKENIIDESGMPKERFSAEFPKEGPSILRIQQVVRGDSAAYFCASSGQDTDTQYFGPGTRLTVL.